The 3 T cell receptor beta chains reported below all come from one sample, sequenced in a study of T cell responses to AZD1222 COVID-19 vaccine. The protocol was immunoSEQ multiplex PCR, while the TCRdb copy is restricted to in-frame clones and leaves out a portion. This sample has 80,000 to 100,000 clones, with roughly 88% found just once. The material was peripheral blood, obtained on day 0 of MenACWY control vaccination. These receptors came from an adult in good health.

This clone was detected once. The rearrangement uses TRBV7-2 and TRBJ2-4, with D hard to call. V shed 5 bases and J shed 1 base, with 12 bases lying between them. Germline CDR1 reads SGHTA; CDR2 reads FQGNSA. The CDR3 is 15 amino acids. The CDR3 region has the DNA TGTGCCAGCAGCCCCGAATTATTCGCCAAAAACATTCAGTACTTC. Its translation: CASSPELFAKNIQYF.

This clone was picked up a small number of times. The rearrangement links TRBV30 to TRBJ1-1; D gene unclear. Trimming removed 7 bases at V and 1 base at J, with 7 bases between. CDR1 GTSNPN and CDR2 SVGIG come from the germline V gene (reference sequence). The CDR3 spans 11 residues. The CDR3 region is CAYERNTEAFF. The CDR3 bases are TGTGCCTATGAGAGGAACACTGAAGCTTTCTTT.

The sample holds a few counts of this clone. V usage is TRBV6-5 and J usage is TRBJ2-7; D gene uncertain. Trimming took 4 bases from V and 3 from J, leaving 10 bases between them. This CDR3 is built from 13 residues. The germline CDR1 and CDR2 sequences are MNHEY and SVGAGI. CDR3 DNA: TGTGCCAGCAGTTTGACATTCGACTACGAGCAGTACTTC. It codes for CASSLTFDYEQYF.